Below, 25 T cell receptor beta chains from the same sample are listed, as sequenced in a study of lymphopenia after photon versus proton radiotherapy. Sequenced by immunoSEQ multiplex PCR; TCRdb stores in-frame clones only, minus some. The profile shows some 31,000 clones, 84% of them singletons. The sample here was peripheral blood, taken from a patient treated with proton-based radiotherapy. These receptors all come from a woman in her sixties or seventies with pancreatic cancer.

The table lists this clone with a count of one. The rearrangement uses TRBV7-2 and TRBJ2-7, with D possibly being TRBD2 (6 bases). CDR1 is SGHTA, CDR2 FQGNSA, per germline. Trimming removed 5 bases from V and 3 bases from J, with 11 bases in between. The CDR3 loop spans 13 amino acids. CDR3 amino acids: CASSTPSVYEQYF. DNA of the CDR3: TGTGCCAGCAGCACCCCTAGCGTCTACGAGCAGTACTTC. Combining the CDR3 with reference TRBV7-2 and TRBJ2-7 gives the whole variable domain GAGVSQSPSNKVTEKGKDVELRCDPISGHTALYWYRQSLGQGLEFLIYFQGNSAPDKSGLPSDRFSAERTGGSVSTLTIQRTQQEDSAVYLCASSTPSVYEQYFGPGTRLTVT.

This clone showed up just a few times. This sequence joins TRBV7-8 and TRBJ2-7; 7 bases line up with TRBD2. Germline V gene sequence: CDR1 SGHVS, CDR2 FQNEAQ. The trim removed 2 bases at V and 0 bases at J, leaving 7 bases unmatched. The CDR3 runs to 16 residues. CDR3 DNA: TGTGCCAGCAGCTTACCGGGGGGTTTTAGCTCCTACGAGCAGTACTTC. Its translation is CASSLPGGFSSYEQYF.

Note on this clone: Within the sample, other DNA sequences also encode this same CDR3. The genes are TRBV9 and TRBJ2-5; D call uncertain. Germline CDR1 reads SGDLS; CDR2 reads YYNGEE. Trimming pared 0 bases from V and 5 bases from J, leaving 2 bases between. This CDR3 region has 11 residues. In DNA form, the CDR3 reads TGTGCCAGCAGCGTAGCGGAGACCCAGTACTTC. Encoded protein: CASSVAETQYF. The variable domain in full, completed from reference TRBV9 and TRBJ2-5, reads DSGVTQTPKHLITATGQRVTLRCSPRSGDLSVYWYQQSLDQGLQFLIQYYNGEERAKGNILERFSAQQFPDLHSELNLSSLELGDSALYFCASSVAETQYFGPGTRLLVL.

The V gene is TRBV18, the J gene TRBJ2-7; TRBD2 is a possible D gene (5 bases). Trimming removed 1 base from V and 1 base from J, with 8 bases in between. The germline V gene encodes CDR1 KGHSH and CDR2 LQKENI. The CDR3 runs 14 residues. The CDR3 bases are TGTGCCAGCTCACCACTTGAGGGTTCCTACGAGCAGTACTTC. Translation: CASSPLEGSYEQYF.

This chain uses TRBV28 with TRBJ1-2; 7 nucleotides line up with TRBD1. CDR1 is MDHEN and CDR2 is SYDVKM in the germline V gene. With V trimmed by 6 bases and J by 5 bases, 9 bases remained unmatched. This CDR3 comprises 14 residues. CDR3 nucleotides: TGTGCCAGCAGGCTATCGGGACAGCAGTATGGCTACACCTTC. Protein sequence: CASRLSGQQYGYTF.

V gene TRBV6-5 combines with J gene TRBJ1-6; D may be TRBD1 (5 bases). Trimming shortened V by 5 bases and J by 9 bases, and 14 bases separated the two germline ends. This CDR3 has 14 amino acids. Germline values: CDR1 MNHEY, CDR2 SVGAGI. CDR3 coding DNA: TGTGCCAGCAGTGGGACTCCGCAACCTTCACCCCTCCACTTT. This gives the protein CASSGTPQPSPLHF.

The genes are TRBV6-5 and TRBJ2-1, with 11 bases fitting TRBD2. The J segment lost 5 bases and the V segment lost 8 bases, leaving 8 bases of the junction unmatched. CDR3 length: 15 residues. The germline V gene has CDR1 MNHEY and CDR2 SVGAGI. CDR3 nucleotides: TGTGCCAGCGGGGCCCCGGGACTAGCGGACAATGAGCAGTTCTTC. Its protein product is CASGAPGLADNEQFF.

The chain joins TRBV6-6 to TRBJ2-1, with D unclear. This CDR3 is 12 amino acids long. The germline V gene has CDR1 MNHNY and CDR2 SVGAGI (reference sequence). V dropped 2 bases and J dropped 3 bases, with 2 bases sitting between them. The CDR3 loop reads CASSYDYNEQFF. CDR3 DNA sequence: TGTGCCAGCAGTTACGACTACAATGAGCAGTTCTTC.

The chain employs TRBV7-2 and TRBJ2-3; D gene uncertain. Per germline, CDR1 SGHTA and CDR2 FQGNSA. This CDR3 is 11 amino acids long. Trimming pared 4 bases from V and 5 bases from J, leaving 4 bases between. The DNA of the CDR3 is TGTGCCAGCAGCTCCTTAGATACGCAGTATTTT. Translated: CASSSLDTQYF. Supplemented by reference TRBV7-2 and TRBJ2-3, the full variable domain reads GAGVSQSPSNKVTEKGKDVELRCDPISGHTALYWYRQSLGQGLEFLIYFQGNSAPDKSGLPSDRFSAERTGGSVSTLTIQRTQQEDSAVYLCASSSLDTQYFGPGTRLTVL.

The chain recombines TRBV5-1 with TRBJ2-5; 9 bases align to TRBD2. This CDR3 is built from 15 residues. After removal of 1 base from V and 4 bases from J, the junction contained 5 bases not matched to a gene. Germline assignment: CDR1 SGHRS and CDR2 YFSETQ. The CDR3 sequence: CASSLIAGAGETQYF. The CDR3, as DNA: TGCGCCAGCAGCTTGATAGCGGGAGCCGGAGAGACCCAGTACTTC.

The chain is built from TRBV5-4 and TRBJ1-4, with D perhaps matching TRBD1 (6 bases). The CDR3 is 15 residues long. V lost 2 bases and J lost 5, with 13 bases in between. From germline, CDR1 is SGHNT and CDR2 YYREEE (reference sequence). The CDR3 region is CASSLVLGANEKLFF. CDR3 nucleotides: TGTGCCAGCAGCTTAGTATTGGGGGCAAATGAAAAACTGTTTTTT.

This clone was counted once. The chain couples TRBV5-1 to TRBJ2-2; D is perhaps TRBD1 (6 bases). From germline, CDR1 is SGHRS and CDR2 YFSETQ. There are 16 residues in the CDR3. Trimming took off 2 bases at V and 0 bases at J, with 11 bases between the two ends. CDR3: CASSLGTLANTGELFF. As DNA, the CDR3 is TGCGCCAGCAGCTTAGGGACACTCGCGAACACCGGGGAGCTGTTTTTT.

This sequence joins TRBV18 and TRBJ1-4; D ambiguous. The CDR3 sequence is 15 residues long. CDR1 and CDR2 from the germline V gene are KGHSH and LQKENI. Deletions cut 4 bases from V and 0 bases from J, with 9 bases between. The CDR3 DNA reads TGTGCCAGCTCACTCGCGACGGCAACTAATGAAAAACTGTTTTTT. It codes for CASSLATATNEKLFF.

The CDR3 region has the DNA TGTGCCTGGAGTCGGACACAGAATGAAAAACTGTTTTTT. As protein: CAWSRTQNEKLFF. This rearrangement joins TRBV30 to TRBJ1-4; possibly TRBD1 for D (5 bases). The germline V and J ends were trimmed by 2 bases and 5 bases, with 9 bases remaining between them. The germline CDR1 and CDR2 sequences are GTSNPN and SVGIG (reference sequence). The CDR3 consists of 13 residues.

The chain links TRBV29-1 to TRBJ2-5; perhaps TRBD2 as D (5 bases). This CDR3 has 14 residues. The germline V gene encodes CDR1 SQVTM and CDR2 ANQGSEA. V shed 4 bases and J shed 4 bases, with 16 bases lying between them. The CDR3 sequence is CSVGGRAALETQYF. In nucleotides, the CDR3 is TGCAGCGTTGGTGGTAGAGCGGCGTTAGAGACCCAGTACTTC. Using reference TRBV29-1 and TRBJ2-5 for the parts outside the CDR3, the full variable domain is SAVISQKPSRDICQRGTSLTIQCQVDSQVTMMFWYRQQPGQSLTLIATANQGSEATYESGFVIDKFPISRPNLTFSTLTVSNMSPEDSSIYLCSVGGRAALETQYFGPGTRLLVL.

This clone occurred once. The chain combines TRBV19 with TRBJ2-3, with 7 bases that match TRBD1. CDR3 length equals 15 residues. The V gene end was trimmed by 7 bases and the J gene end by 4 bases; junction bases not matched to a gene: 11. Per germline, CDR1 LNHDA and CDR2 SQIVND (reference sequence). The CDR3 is CASTPMGQGADTQYF. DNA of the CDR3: TGTGCCAGTACCCCAATGGGGCAGGGGGCAGATACGCAGTATTTT.

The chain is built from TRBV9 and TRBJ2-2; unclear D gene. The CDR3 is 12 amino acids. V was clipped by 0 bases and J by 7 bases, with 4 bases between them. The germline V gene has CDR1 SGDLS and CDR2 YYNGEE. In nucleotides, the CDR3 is TGTGCCAGCAGCGTAGTGGTCGGGGAGCTGTTTTTT. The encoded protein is CASSVVVGELFF.

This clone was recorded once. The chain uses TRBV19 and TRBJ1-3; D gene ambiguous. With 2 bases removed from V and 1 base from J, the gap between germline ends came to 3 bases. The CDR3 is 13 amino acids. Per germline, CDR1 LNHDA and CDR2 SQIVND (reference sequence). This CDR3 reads CASSILSGNTIYF. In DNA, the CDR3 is TGTGCCAGTAGTATACTGTCTGGAAACACCATATATTTT.

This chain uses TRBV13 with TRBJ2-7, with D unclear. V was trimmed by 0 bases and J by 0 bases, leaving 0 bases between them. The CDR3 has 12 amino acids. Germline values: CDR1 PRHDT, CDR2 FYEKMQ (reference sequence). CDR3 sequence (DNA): TGTGCCAGCAGCTTAGGCTCCTACGAGCAGTACTTC. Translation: CASSLGSYEQYF.

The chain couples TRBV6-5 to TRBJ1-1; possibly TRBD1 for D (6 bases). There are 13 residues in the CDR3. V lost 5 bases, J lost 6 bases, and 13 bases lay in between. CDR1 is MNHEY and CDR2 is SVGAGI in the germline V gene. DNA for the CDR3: TGTGCCAGCAGTATGCAGGGGAGGCCTGAAGCTTTCTTT. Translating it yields CASSMQGRPEAFF.

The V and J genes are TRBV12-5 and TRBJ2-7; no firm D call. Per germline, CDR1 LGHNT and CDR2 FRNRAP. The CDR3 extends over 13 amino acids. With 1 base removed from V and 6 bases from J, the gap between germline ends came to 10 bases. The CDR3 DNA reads TGTGCTAGTGGTTTGGAGGGTATTGGCGAGCAGTACTTC. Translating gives CASGLEGIGEQYF.

The CDR3: CASSLLGDRVTDTQYF. Written as DNA, the CDR3 is TGTGCCAGCAGCCTCCTAGGGGACAGGGTTACAGATACGCAGTATTTT. The chain uses TRBV5-6 and TRBJ2-3; 9 nucleotides line up with TRBD1. Germline V gives CDR1 SGHDT, CDR2 YYEEEE. This CDR3 is 16 amino acids long. Germline trimming cut 4 bases from V and 3 bases from J; bases unmatched to any gene: 9.

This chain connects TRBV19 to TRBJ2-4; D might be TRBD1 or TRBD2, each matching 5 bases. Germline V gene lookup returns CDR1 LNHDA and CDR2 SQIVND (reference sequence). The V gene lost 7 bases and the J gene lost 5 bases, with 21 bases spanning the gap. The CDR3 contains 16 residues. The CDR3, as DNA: TGTGCCAGTAATATGGGGGACCAGGGAGAAGAAAACATTCAGTACTTC. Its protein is CASNMGDQGEENIQYF.

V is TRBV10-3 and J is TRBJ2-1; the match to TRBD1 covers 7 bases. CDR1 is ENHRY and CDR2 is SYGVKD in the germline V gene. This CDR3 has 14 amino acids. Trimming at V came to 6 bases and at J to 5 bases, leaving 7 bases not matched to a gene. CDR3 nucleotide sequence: TGTGCCATCAGCGAACAGGGGTCTGACAATGAGCAGTTCTTC. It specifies CAISEQGSDNEQFF.

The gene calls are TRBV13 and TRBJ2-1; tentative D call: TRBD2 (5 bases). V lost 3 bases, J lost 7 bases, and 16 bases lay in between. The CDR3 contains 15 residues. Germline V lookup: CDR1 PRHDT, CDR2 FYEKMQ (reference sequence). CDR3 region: CASSFGGPNVNEQFF. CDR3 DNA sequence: TGTGCCAGCAGCTTCGGCGGGCCCAACGTGAATGAGCAGTTCTTC.